The clone carrying this T cell receptor (beta chain) has a handful of counts. Its antigen is as yet unknown. Just one base apart from a much larger clone, this may be a read error. This sample's RNA came from whole unsorted tissue. The data were obtained in a study of tumor and adjacent non-tumor tissue in lung cancer. Whole-study context: Patients comprised roughly 12 adenocarcinoma, a couple of squamous cell carcinoma and 1 small cell lung cancer. Broader study findings: Significantly higher TCR diversity was found in tumor than normal lung. Tumor repertoires had a smaller top 100 clone share than normal lung.

TCRbeta libraries were built with three rounds of nested PCR, modified from ARM-PCR. From the multiplex PCR reads, TCRdb called clonotypes with MiXCR, one entry per CDR3 protein. The sample contains 200,000 or so distinct CDR3 sequences, 70% to 75% of which appear only once. Germline V gene sequence: CDR1 MNHEY, CDR2 SVGAGI. This CDR3 has 15 residues. The chain combines TRBV6-5 with TRBJ2-5; 11 bases agree with TRBD2. What was sequenced was lung tumor tissue. The sequence was obtained from a man aged 60 to 75 with non-small cell lung cancer. The CDR3 nucleotides are TGTGCCAGCAGTCGGACTAGCGGGCGGGAAGATACCCAGTACTTC. Amino acid sequence: CASSRTSGREDTQYF.